Sequencing of this T cell receptor beta chain was carried out in a study of blood T cell repertoires in COVID-19. Study overall: The origin of the acute and convalescent COVID-19 samples was the United States, Italy and Spain.

V gave up 3 bases and J gave up 0 bases, with 9 bases separating them. CDR3 length equals 16 residues. Germline CDR1 SGHVS, CDR2 FQNEAQ. Source study methods: Quantification of nucleated cells was approximated via reference gene primer amplification. Only in-frame clones appear in the TCRdb table, and some are missing; sequencing was by immunoSEQ multiplex PCR. V and J calls and clone size are copied from that table; D and trimming were computed from the DNA. The sample contains around 73,000 clones, around 81% of which appear only once. Sequencing used peripheral blood. The TCR comes from a human donor in a cohort sampled during active COVID-19. The rearrangement uses TRBV7-8 and TRBJ2-6; no firm D call. The CDR3 bases are TGTGCCAGCAGCTTGAGGCCGCACTCTGGGGCCAACGTCCTGACTTTC. Translation: CASSLRPHSGANVLTF.